The clone carrying this T cell receptor (beta chain) was recorded many times. Per the original data handling: The authors used CDR3 differences across clinicopathological groups to build a distant-metastasis classifier for papillary thyroid cancer. MiXCR re-clonotyped the PCR reads for TCRdb. These V and J calls rely on TCRdb rather than the paper's analysis. The sample carries over 45,000 clones, approximately 24% recorded once. These data come from a study of metastatic and nonmetastatic thyroid tumors. Study in general: The comparison covered peripheral blood and tumor or nodule tissue in malignant and benign thyroid patients.

Patients were all untreated before their thyroid surgery. Material: blood. The origin of this receptor is a male donor with papillary thyroid cancer or a benign thyroid nodule (not recorded which). Some clones in this sample may be carry-over from other donors' samples.

CDR3 nucleotides: TGTGCCAGCAGTTCCGACAGAGACACCGGGGAGCTGTTTTTT. Translating gives CASSSDRDTGELFF. This rearrangement joins TRBV6-2 or TRBV6-3 to TRBJ2-2, with TRBD1 as a possible D gene (5 bases). Germline lookup yields CDR1 MNHEY and CDR2 SVGEGT. The CDR3 totals 14 residues. V was clipped by 4 bases and J by 3 bases, with 9 bases between them.